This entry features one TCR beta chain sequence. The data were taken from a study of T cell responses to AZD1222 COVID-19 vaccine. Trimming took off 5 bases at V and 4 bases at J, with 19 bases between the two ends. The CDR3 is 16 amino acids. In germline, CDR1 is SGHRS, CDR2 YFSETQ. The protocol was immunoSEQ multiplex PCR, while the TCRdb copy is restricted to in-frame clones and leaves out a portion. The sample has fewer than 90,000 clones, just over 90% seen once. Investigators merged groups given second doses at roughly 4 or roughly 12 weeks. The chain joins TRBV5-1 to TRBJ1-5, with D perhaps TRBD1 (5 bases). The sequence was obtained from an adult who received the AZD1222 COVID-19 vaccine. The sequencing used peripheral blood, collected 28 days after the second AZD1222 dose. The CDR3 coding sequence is TGCGCCAGCAGAAGAGGTTCCGGGGCAGAGAATCAGCCCCAGCATTTT. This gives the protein CASRRGSGAENQPQHF.